This entry describes one T cell receptor (beta chain). The data are from a study of T cells after yellow fever vaccination. TCRdb reprocessed the 5' RACE reads with MiXCR, giving one entry per CDR3 protein. The repertoire has hundreds of thousands of distinct CDR3 sequences, around 3.6% of them found once; the top ten carry less than 25%. From germline, CDR1 is DFQATT and CDR2 SNEGSKA (reference sequence). The CDR3 covers 16 residues. The V segment lost 6 bases and the J segment 1 base; nucleotides outside the gene matches: 14. V is TRBV20-1 and J is TRBJ2-5; the match to TRBD1 covers 7 bases. The sequencing used PBMCs, collected on the day of the yellow fever booster vaccination. The source of this sequence is a man aged 18 to 29 who received the YFV17D yellow fever vaccine. The CDR3: CSAYGVGGSVQETQYF. For the CDR3, the DNA is TGCAGTGCATACGGGGTAGGGGGCTCGGTCCAAGAGACCCAGTACTTC.